This TCR beta chain originates from a study of beta chain features in type 1 diabetes. For this clone: Its antigen remains unidentified.

Isolation of CD4+ naive, central memory, regulatory and stem cell-like memory cells was achieved by sorting via CD45RO/CCR7/CD25/CD127/CD95/CD27. Findings and limits, study-wide: Across all four CD4+ subsets, people with type 1 diabetes showed modestly shorter TCRB CDR3s.

CDR1 is SGHAT, CDR2 FQNNGV, per germline. Trimming pared 3 bases from V and 11 bases from J, leaving 15 bases between. The CDR3 is 13 residues long. Expressed TCRB transcripts were sequenced after all isolated RNA was converted to cDNA. The assay was immunoSEQ multiplex PCR, and TCRdb's table has in-frame clones only and misses some. The table lists 25,000 to 30,000 clones, less than 70% of them singletons. The source is a woman aged 18-29 years with type 1 diabetes. The sequencing sample was made of Tregs from blood. J is TRBJ2-3 and V is TRBV11-2; possibly TRBD1 for D (6 bases). The CDR3 nucleotides are TGTGCCAGCAGCTTGACAGGCCAAGGTGTGCAGTATTTT. Protein: CASSLTGQGVQYF.